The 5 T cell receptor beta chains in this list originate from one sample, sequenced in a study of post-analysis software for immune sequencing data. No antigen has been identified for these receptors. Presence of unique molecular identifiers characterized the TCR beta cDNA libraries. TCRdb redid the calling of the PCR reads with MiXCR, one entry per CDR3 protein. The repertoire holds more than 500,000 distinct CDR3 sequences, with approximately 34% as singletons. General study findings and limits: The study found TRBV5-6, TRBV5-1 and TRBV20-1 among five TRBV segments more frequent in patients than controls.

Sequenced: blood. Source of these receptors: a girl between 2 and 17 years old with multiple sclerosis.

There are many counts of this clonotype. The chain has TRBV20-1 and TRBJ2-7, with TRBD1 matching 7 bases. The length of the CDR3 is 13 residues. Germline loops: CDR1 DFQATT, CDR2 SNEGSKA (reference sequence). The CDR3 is CSLAGTDSYEQYF. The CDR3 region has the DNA TGCAGCCTCGCCGGGACAGACTCCTACGAGCAGTACTTC.

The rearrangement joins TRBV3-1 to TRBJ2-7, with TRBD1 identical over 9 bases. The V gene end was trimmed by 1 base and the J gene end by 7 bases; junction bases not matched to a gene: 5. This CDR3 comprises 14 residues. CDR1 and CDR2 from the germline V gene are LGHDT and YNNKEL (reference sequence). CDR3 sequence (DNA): TGTGCCAGCAGCCAAGTAGGGACAGGGAAAGAGCAGTACTTC. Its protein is CASSQVGTGKEQYF.

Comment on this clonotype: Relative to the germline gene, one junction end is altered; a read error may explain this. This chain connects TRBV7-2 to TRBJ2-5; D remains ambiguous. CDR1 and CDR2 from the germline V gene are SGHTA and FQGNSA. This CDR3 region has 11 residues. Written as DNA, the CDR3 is TGTGCCAGCAGCTTAGGCGAGACCCGGTACTTC. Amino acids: CASSLGETRYF.

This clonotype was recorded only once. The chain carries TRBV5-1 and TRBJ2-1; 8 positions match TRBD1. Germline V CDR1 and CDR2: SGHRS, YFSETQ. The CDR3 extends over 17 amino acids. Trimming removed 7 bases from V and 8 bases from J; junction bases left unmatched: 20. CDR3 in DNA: TGCGCCAGCGGCATTAATCCGACAGGGGCTGGGGGAGATGAGCAGTTCTTC. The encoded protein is CASGINPTGAGGDEQFF.

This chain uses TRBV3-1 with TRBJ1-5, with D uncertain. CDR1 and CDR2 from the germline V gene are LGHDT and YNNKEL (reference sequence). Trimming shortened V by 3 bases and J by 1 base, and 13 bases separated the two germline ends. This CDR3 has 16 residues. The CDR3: CASSQSQVGSNQPQHF. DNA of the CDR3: TGTGCCAGCAGCCAGTCGCAGGTCGGGAGCAATCAGCCCCAGCATTTT.